Detailed here is one TCR beta chain. These data are taken from a study of cytomegalovirus exposure and HLA in healthy donors. Some clones are missing from TCRdb's copy, which holds only in-frame ones; the method was immunoSEQ multiplex PCR. The table lists about 200,000 clones, around 88% of them singletons. The CDR3 is made up of 16 amino acids. The trim removed 2 bases at V and 0 bases at J, leaving 6 bases unmatched. Germline V gives CDR1 MNHEY, CDR2 SVGAGI. Material: PBMCs. This receptor was identified in a woman aged 18 to 35 in good health and CMV-seronegative. This rearrangement joins TRBV6-5 to TRBJ2-7; 8 bases align to TRBD1. DNA for the CDR3: TGTGCCAGCAGTTACGGGGACAGGATTCGCTCCTACGAGCAGTACTTC. Translation gives CASSYGDRIRSYEQYF.